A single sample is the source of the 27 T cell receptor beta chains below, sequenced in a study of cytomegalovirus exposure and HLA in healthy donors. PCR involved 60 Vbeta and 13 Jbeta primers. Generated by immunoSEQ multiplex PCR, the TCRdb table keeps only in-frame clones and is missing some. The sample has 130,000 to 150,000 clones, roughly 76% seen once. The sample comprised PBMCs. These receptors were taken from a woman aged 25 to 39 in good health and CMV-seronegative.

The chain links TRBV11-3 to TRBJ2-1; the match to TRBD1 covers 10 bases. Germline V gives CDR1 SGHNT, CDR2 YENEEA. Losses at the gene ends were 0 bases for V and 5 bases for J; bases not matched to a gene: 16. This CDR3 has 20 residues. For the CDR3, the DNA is TGTGCCAGCAGCTTAGATCTCATCGGGGTAGGGGACAGGGGAAACAATGAGCAGTTCTTC. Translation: CASSLDLIGVGDRGNNEQFF.

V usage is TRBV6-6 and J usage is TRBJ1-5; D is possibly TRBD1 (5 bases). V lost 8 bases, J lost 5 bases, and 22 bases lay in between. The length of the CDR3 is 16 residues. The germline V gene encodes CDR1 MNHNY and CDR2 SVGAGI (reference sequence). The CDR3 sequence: CASRRGGNAGYQPQHF. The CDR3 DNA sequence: TGTGCCAGCCGGCGTGGGGGGAACGCTGGGTATCAGCCCCAGCATTTT.

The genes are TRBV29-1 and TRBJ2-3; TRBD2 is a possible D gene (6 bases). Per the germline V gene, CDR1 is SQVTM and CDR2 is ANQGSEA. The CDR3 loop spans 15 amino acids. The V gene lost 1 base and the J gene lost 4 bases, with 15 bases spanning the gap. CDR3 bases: TGCAGCGTTGAAGGGCCCGGGACTTCCCCAGATACGCAGTATTTT. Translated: CSVEGPGTSPDTQYF.

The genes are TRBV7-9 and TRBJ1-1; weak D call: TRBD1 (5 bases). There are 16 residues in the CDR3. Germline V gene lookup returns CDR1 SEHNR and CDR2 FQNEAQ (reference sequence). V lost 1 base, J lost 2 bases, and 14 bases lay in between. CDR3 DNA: TGTGCCAGCAGCTTAGGGGGCGGGGGGTTTAACACTGAAGCTTTCTTT. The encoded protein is CASSLGGGGFNTEAFF. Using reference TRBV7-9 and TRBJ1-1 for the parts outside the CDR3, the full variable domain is DTGVSQNPRHKITKRGQNVTFRCDPISEHNRLYWYRQTLGQGPEFLTYFQNEAQLEKSRLLSDRFSAERPKGSFSTLEIQRTEQGDSAMYLCASSLGGGGFNTEAFFGQGTRLTVV.

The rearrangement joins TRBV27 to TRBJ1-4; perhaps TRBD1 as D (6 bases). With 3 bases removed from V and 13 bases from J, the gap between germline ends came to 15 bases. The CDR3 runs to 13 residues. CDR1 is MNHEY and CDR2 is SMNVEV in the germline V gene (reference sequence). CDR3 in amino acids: CASSLAYRESLFF. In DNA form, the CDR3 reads TGTGCCAGCAGTTTGGCCTACAGGGAATCACTGTTTTTT. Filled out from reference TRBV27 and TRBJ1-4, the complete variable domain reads EAQVTQNPRYLITVTGKKLTVTCSQNMNHEYMSWYRQDPGLGLRQIYYSMNVEVTDKGDVPEGYKVSRKEKRNFPLILESPSPNQTSLYFCASSLAYRESLFFGSGTQLSVL.

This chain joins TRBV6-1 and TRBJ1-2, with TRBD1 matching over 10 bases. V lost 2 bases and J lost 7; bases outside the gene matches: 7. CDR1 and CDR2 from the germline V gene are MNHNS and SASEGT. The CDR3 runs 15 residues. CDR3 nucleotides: TGTGCCAGCAGTGAACGGGGGACAGGGGTCGGTGGCTACACCTTC. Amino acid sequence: CASSERGTGVGGYTF.

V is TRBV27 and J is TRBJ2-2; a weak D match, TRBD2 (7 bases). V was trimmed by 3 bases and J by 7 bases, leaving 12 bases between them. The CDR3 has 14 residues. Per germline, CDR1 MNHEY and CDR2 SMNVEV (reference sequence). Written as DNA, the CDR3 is TGTGCCAGCAGTTTCGGGGGGCTAGGCGGGGAGCTGTTTTTT. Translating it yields CASSFGGLGGELFF.

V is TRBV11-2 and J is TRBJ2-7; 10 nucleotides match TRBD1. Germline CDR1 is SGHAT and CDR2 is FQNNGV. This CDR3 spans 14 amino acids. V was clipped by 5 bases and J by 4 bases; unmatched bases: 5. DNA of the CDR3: TGTGCCAGCAGCAAGACGGACAGGGGGTACGAGCAGTACTTC. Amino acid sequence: CASSKTDRGYEQYF.

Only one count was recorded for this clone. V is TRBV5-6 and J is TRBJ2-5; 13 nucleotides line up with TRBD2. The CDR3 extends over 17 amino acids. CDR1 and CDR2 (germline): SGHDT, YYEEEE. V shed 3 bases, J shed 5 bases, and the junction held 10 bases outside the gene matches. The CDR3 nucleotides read TGTGCCAGCAGCTCGGGGAGGACTAGCGGGAGTCTTGAGACCCAGTACTTC. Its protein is CASSSGRTSGSLETQYF.

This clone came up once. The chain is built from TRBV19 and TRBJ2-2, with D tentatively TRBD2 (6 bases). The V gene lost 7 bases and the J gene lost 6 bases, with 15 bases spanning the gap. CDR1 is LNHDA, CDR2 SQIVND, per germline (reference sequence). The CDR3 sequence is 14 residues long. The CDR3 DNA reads TGTGCCAGTACCCCGACTAGTGTAGCCGGGGAGCTGTTTTTT. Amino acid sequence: CASTPTSVAGELFF.

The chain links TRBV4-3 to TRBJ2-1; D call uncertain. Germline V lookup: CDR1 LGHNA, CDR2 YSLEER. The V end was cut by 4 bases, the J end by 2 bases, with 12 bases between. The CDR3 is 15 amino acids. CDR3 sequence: CASSRTGSAYNEQFF. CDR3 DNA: TGCGCCAGCAGCCGAACCGGGTCCGCCTACAATGAGCAGTTCTTC.

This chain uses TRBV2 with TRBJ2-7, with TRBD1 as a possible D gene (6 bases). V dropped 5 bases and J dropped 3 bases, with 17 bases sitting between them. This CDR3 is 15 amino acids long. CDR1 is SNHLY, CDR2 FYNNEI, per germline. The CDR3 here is CASSTEQGQYYEQYF. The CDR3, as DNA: TGTGCCAGCAGTACTGAACAGGGACAATACTACGAGCAGTACTTC.

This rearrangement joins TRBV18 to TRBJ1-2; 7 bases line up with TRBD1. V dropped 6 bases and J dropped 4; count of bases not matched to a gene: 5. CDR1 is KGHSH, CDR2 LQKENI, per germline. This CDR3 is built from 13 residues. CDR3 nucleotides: TGTGCCAGCTCGGCCGGGACAGCCTATGGCTACACCTTC. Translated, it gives CASSAGTAYGYTF.

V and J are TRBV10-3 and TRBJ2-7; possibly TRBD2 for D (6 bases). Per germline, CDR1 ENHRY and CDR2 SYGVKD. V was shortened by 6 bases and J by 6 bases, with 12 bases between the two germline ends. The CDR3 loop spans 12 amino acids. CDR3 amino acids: CAIRGGNSEQYF. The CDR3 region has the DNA TGTGCCATCAGAGGAGGGAATTCCGAGCAGTACTTC.

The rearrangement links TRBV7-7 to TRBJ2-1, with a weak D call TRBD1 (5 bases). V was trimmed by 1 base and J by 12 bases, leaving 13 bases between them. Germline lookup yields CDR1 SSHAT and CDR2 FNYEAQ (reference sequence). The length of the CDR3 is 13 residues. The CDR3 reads CASSLDSVTAQFF. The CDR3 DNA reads TGTGCCAGCAGCTTAGACTCTGTGACAGCGCAGTTCTTC.

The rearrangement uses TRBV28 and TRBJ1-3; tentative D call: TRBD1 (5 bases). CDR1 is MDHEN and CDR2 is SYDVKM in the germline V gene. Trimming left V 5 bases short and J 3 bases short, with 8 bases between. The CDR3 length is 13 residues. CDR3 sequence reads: CASSRTGGNTIYF. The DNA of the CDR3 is TGTGCCAGCAGTCGAACAGGTGGAAACACCATATATTTT.

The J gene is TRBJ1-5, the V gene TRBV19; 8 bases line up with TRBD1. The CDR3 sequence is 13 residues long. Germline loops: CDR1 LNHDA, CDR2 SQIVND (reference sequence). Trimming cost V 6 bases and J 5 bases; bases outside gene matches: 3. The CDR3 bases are TGTGCCAGTAGCGGACAGGGCGATCAGCCCCAGCATTTT. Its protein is CASSGQGDQPQHF.

CDR3 sequence: CASSSGQEYLYGYTF. Here the CDR3 DNA reads TGTGCCAGCAGTTCGGGACAGGAGTATCTCTATGGCTACACCTTC. V and J are TRBV27 and TRBJ1-2; the match to TRBD1 covers 8 bases. In germline, CDR1 is MNHEY, CDR2 SMNVEV (reference sequence). The V and J ends lost 4 bases and 4 bases, in that order; junction bases with no gene match: 8. The CDR3 is 15 amino acids.

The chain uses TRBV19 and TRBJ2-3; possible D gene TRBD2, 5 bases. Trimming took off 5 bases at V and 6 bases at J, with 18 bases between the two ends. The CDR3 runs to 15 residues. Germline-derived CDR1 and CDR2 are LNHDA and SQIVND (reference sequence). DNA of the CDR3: TGTGCCAGTAGTTTGACGGGGTCCCTCGGGGATACGCAGTATTTT. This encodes CASSLTGSLGDTQYF.

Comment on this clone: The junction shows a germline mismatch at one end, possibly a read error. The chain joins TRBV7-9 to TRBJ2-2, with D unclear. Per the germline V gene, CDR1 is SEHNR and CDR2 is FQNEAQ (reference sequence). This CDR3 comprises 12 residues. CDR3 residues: CSSSREAGELFF. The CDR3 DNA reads TGTTCCAGCAGCAGAGAAGCCGGGGAGCTGTTTTTT.

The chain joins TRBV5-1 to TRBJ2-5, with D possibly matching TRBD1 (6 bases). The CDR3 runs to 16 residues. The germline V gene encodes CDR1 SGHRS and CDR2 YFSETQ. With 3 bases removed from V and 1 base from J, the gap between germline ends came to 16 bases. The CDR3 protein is CASSSGPQGVQETQYF. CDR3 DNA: TGCGCCAGCAGCTCGGGGCCACAGGGAGTCCAAGAGACCCAGTACTTC.

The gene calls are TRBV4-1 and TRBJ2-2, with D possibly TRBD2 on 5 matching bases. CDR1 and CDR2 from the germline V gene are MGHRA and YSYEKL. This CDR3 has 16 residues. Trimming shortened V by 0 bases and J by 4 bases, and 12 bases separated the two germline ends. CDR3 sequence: CASSQDTGMVTGELFF. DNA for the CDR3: TGCGCCAGCAGCCAAGATACCGGGATGGTCACCGGGGAGCTGTTTTTT.

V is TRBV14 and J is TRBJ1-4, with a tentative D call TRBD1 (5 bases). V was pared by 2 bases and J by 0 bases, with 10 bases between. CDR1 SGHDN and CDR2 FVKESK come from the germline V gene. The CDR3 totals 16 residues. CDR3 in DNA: TGTGCCAGCAGCCAATCTGGGGGGGCAACTAATGAAAAACTGTTTTTT. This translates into CASSQSGGATNEKLFF.

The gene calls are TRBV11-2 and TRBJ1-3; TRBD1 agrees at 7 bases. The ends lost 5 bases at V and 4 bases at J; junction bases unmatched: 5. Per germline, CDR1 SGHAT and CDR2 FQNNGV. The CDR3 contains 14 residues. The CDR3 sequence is CASSPNRGGNTIYF. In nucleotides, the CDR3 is TGTGCCAGCAGCCCTAACAGGGGAGGAAACACCATATATTTT.

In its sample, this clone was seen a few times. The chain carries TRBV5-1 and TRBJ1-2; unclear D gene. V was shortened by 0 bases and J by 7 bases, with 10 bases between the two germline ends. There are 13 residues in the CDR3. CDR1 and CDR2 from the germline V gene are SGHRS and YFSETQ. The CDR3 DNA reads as TGCGCCAGCAGCTTGGCGCCTAGTGGTGGCTACACCTTC. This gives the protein CASSLAPSGGYTF. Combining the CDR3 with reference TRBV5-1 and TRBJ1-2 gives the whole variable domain KAGVTQTPRYLIKTRGQQVTLSCSPISGHRSVSWYQQTPGQGLQFLFEYFSETQRNKGNFPGRFSGRQFSNSRSEMNVSTLELGDSALYLCASSLAPSGGYTFGSGTRLTVV.

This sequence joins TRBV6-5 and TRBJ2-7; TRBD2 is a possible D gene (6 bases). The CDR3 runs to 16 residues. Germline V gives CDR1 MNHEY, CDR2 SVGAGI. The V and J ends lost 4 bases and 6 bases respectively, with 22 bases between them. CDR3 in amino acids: CASSSRGTQGSSEQYF. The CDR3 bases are TGTGCCAGCAGTTCGCGGGGCACCCAAGGGTCATCCGAGCAGTACTTC.

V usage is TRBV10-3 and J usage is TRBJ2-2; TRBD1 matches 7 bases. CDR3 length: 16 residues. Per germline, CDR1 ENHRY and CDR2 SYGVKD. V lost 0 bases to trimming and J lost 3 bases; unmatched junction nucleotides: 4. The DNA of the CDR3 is TGTGCCATCAGTGAGTCGGGACAGAGATACACCGGGGAGCTGTTTTTT. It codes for CAISESGQRYTGELFF.